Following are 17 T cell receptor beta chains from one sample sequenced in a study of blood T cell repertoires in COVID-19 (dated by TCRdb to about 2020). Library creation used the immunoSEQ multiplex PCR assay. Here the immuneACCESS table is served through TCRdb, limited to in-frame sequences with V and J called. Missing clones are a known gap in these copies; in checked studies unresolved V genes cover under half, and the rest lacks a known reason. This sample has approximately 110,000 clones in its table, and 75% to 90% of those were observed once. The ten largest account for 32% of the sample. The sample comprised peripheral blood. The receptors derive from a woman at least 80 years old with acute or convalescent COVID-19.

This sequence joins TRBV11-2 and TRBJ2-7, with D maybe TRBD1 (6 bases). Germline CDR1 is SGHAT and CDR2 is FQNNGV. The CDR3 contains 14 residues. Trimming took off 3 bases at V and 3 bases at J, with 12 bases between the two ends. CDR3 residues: CASSFQQGVYEQYF. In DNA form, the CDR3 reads TGTGCCAGCAGCTTTCAACAGGGAGTCTACGAGCAGTACTTC.

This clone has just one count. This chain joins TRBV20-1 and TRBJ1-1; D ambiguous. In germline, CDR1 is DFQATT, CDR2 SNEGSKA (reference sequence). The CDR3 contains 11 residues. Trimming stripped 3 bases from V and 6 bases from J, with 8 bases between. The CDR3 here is CSARRDSEAFF. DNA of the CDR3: TGCAGTGCTAGGCGTGATTCTGAAGCTTTCTTT.

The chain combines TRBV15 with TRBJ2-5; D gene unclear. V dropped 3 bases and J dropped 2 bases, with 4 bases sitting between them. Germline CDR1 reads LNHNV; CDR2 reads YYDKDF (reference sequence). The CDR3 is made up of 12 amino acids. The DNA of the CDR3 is TGTGCCACCAGCAGGTCACAAGAGACCCAGTACTTC. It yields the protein CATSRSQETQYF. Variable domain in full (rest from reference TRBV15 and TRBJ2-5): DAMVIQNPRYQVTQFGKPVTLSCSQTLNHNVMYWYQQKSSQAPKLLFHYYDKDFNNEADTPDNFQSRRPNTSFCFLDIRSPGLGDTAMYLCATSRSQETQYFGPGTRLLVL.

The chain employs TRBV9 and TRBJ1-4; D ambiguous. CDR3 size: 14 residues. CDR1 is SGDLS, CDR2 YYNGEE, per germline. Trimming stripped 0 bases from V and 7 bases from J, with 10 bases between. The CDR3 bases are TGTGCCAGCAGCGTAGGCGAATCGCGTGAAAAACTGTTTTTT. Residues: CASSVGESREKLFF.

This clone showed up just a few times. The CDR3 region has the DNA TGTGCCAGTAGTTGGAGGGACAGGGGGAATGGCTACACCTTC. Translation gives CASSWRDRGNGYTF. The V gene is TRBV19, the J gene TRBJ1-2; 11 bases agree with TRBD1. Trimming at V came to 5 bases and at J to 6 bases, leaving 5 bases not matched to a gene. Germline V gene lookup returns CDR1 LNHDA and CDR2 SQIVND (reference sequence). The CDR3 loop spans 14 amino acids.

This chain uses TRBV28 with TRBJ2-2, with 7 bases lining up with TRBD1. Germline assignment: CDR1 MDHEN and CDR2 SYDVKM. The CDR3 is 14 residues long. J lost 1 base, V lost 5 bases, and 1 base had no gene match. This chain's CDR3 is CASSRTGNTGELFF. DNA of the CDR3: TGTGCCAGCAGTCGGACAGGGAACACCGGGGAGCTGTTTTTT.

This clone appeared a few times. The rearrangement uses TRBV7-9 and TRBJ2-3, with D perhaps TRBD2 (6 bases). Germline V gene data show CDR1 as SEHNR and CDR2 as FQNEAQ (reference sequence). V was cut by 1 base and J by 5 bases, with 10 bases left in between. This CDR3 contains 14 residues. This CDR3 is CASSLDIGGDTQYF. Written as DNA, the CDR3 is TGTGCCAGCAGCTTAGATATCGGGGGAGATACGCAGTATTTT. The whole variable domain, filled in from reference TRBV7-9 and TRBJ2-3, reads DTGVSQNPRHKITKRGQNVTFRCDPISEHNRLYWYRQTLGQGPEFLTYFQNEAQLEKSRLLSDRFSAERPKGSFSTLEIQRTEQGDSAMYLCASSLDIGGDTQYFGPGTRLTVL.

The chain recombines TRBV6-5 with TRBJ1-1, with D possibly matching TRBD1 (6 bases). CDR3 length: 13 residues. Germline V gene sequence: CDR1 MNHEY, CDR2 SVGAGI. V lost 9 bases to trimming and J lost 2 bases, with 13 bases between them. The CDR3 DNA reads TGTGCCAGTACTAGGACAGCTAACACTGAAGCTTTCTTT. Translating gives CASTRTANTEAFF.

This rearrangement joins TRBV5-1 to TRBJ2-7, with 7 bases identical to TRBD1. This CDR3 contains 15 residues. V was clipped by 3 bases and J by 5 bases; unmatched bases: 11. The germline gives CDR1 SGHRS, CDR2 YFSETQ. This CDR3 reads CASSSDSGTVDEQYF. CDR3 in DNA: TGCGCCAGCAGCTCGGACTCCGGGACAGTGGACGAGCAGTACTTC.

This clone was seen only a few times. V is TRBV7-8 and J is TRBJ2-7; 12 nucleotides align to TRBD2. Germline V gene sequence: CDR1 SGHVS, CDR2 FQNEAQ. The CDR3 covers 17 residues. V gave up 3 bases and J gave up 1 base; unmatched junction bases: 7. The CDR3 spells CASSLGLAGIFSYEQYF. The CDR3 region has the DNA TGTGCCAGCAGCTTGGGACTAGCGGGTATTTTTTCCTACGAGCAGTACTTC.

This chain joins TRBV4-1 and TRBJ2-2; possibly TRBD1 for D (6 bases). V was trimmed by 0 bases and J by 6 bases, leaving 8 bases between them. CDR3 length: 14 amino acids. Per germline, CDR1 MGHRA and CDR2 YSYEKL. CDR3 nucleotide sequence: TGCGCCAGCAGCCAAGACAGGGGTTCCGGGGAGCTGTTTTTT. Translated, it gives CASSQDRGSGELFF.

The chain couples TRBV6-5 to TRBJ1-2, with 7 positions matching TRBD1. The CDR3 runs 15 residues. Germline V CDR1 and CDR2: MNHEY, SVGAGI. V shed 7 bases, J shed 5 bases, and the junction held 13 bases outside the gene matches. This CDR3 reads CASKVLSGTAYGYTF. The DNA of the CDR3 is TGTGCCAGCAAGGTGCTTTCCGGGACAGCTTATGGCTACACCTTC.

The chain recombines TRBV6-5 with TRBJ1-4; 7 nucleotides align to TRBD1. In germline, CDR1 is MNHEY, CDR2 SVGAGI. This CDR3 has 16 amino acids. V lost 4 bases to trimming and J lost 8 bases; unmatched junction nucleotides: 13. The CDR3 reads CASSSSTGASGEKLFF. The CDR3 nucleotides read TGTGCCAGCAGTTCCTCAACAGGGGCCTCTGGGGAAAAACTGTTTTTT.

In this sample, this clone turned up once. This chain's CDR3 is CASSYSPPGTEQFF. CDR3 DNA: TGTGCCAGCAGTTACTCTCCGCCCGGGACAGAGCAGTTCTTC. This sequence joins TRBV6-2 or TRBV6-3 and TRBJ2-1, with D tentatively TRBD1 (6 bases). Germline V gene sequence: CDR1 MNHEY, CDR2 SVGEGT. CDR3 length: 14 residues. V was shortened by 0 bases and J by 10 bases, with 13 bases between the two germline ends.

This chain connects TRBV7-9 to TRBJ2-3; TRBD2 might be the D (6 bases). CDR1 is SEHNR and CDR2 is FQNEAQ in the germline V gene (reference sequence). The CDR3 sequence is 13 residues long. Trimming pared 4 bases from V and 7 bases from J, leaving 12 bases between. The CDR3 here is CASSWDSRHTQYF. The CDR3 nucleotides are TGTGCCAGCAGCTGGGACTCACGCCATACGCAGTATTTT.

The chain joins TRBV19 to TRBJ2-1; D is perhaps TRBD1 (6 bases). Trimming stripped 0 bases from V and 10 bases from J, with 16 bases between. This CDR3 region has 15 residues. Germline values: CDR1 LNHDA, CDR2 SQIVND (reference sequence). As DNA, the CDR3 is TGTGCCAGTAGTATAGATAAGAGGGGGTCTACGGAGCAGTTCTTC. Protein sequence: CASSIDKRGSTEQFF.

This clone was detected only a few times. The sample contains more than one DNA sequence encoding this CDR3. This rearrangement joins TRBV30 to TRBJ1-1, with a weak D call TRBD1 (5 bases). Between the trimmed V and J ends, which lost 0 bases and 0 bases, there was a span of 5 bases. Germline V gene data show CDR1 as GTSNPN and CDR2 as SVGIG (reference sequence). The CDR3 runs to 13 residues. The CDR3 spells CAWSVQVNTEAFF. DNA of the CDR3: TGTGCCTGGAGTGTACAGGTGAACACTGAAGCTTTCTTT.